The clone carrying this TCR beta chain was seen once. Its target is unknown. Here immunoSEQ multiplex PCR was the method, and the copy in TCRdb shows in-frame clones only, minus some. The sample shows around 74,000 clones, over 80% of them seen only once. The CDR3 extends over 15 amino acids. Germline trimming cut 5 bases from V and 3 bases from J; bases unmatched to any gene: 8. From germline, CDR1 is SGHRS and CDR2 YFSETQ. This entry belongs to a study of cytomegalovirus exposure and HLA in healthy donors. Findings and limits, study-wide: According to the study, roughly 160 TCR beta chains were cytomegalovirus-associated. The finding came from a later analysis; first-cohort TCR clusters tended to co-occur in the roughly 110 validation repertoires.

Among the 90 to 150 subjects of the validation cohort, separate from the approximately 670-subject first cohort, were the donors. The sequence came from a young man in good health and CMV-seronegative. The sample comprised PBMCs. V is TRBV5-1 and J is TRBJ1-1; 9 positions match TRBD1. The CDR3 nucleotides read TGCGCCAGCAGACCCGGGACAGGGATGGACACTGAAGCTTTCTTT. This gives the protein CASRPGTGMDTEAFF.